These 15 T cell receptor beta chains were sequenced from one sample in a study of cytotoxic CD8 clonotypes in ibrutinib-treated CLL (dated by TCRdb to the early 2020s). Library prep was done by the immunoSEQ multiplex PCR assay. The source is immuneACCESS, and TCRdb retained only in-frame sequences with V and J called. Part of the clones is not carried over; for the studies checked, unresolved V genes explain less than half of this, and the remainder is unexplained. This sample holds approximately 20,000 clones; approximately 81% were observed only once. 5.7% of the sample comes from the top ten. This specimen consisted of PBMCs, obtained before ibrutinib treatment. These receptors all stem from a human donor with chronic lymphocytic leukemia.

The rearrangement joins TRBV18 to TRBJ2-1; TRBD2 matches 15 bases. V gave up 3 bases and J gave up 6 bases; unmatched junction bases: 6. This CDR3 is built from 17 residues. CDR1 is KGHSH, CDR2 LQKENI, per germline. The CDR3 coding sequence is TGTGCCAGCTCACCCGGGACTAGCGGGGGGCTAATCAATGAGCAGTTCTTC. Translation: CASSPGTSGGLINEQFF.

The rearrangement uses TRBV30 and TRBJ1-6; D unclear. The CDR3 runs to 13 residues. CDR1 and CDR2 from the germline V gene are GTSNPN and SVGIG (reference sequence). V was trimmed by 3 bases and J by 7 bases, leaving 10 bases between them. This CDR3 is CAWREIRNSPLHF. The CDR3 region has the DNA TGTGCCTGGAGAGAAATCCGGAATTCACCCCTCCACTTT. The full variable domain, in which reference TRBV30 and TRBJ1-6 provide the parts outside the CDR3, is SQTIHQWPATLVQPVGSPLSLECTVEGTSNPNLYWYRQAAGRGLQLLFYSVGIGQISSEVPQNLSASRPQDRQFILSSKKLLLSDSGFYLCAWREIRNSPLHFGNGTRLTVT.

The CDR3 bases are TGTGCCAGTAGCCCCCGGGGGAGCTCTGGAAACACCATATATTTT. This sequence encodes CASSPRGSSGNTIYF. The V and J genes are TRBV19 and TRBJ1-3; tentative D call: TRBD1 (5 bases). Trimming shortened V by 6 bases and J by 0 bases, and 12 bases separated the two germline ends. The germline V gene has CDR1 LNHDA and CDR2 SQIVND (reference sequence). The CDR3 has 15 amino acids.

The V and J genes are TRBV7-2 and TRBJ1-1; weak D call: TRBD1 (6 bases). In germline, CDR1 is SGHTA, CDR2 FQGNSA. Trimming cost V 3 bases and J 10 bases, with 18 bases left between them. The CDR3 has 14 amino acids. The CDR3 DNA is TGTGCCAGCAGCTTCCAGGGGTCCAGGGAGGGAGCTTTCTTT. Translation gives CASSFQGSREGAFF.

This chain uses TRBV5-1 with TRBJ1-2; D is possibly TRBD1 (6 bases). The germline gives CDR1 SGHRS, CDR2 YFSETQ. The germline V and J ends were trimmed by 1 base and 1 base, with 8 bases remaining between them. CDR3 length: 14 residues. The CDR3 sequence: CASSLQGSNYGYTF. CDR3 bases: TGCGCCAGCAGCTTGCAGGGGAGTAACTATGGCTACACCTTC.

The chain couples TRBV19 to TRBJ1-5, with a tentative D call TRBD1 (5 bases). CDR1 is LNHDA and CDR2 is SQIVND in the germline V gene (reference sequence). The CDR3 extends over 15 amino acids. V was shortened by 4 bases and J by 0 bases, with 10 bases between the two germline ends. CDR3 sequence reads: CASSRGVDSNQPQHF. DNA for the CDR3: TGTGCCAGTAGTAGAGGGGTGGATAGCAATCAGCCCCAGCATTTT.

This chain links TRBV29-1 with TRBJ1-2; unclear D gene. Trimming left V 4 bases short and J 0 bases short, with 15 bases between. The length of the CDR3 is 15 residues. Germline-derived CDR1 and CDR2 are SQVTM and ANQGSEA. CDR3 nucleotides: TGCAGCGTTGTGGTCGGAACAACATCTAACTATGGCTACACCTTC. Amino acid sequence: CSVVVGTTSNYGYTF.

This sequence joins TRBV2 and TRBJ2-2; D might be TRBD2 (6 bases). V lost 3 bases and J lost 5, with 10 bases in between. From germline, CDR1 is SNHLY and CDR2 FYNNEI. The CDR3 has 14 amino acids. The CDR3 spells CASSDPRGTGELFF. In DNA form, the CDR3 reads TGTGCCAGCAGTGATCCCCGGGGGACCGGGGAGCTGTTTTTT.

The chain employs TRBV7-2 and TRBJ1-5; 7 nucleotides match TRBD1. V was clipped by 5 bases and J by 3 bases; unmatched bases: 10. The CDR3 contains 16 residues. Per the germline V gene, CDR1 is SGHTA and CDR2 is FQGNSA. The CDR3 region has the DNA TGTGCCAGCAGCACCACTGACAGGGCTTACAATCAGCCCCAGCATTTT. Its protein is CASSTTDRAYNQPQHF.

This clone was detected only once. The genes are TRBV7-8 and TRBJ1-2; D is unresolved. This CDR3 has 14 residues. Trimming stripped 5 bases from V and 5 bases from J, with 15 bases between. Germline V gene sequence: CDR1 SGHVS, CDR2 FQNEAQ. CDR3 sequence (DNA): TGTGCCAGCAGCGGGAAAATACGGGGTTATGGCTACACCTTC. It specifies CASSGKIRGYGYTF.

The chain employs TRBV7-2 and TRBJ1-6; D may be TRBD1 (6 bases). This CDR3 contains 14 residues. V lost 5 bases to trimming and J lost 6 bases, with 11 bases between them. The germline V gene encodes CDR1 SGHTA and CDR2 FQGNSA. The CDR3 loop reads CASSPGAFNSPLHF. DNA of the CDR3: TGTGCCAGCAGCCCAGGGGCTTTTAATTCACCCCTCCACTTT.

DNA for the CDR3: TGTGCCAGCAGTGCGACGGGCTCCTATAATTCACCCCTCCACTTT. It specifies CASSATGSYNSPLHF. This chain connects TRBV27 to TRBJ1-6, with D unresolved. Trimming removed 5 bases from V and 0 bases from J, with 8 bases in between. CDR3 length: 15 residues. The germline V gene encodes CDR1 MNHEY and CDR2 SMNVEV (reference sequence).

This rearrangement joins TRBV7-2 to TRBJ2-1, with TRBD1 as a possible D gene (6 bases). V shed 4 bases and J shed 8 bases, with 9 bases lying between them. This CDR3 is built from 12 residues. CDR1 is SGHTA, CDR2 FQGNSA, per germline. CDR3 residues: CASSSGAHEQFF. The CDR3, as DNA: TGTGCCAGCAGCTCAGGGGCCCATGAGCAGTTCTTC.

This clone was observed a handful of times. The chain is built from TRBV5-4 and TRBJ2-1, with a possible D match to TRBD1 (5 bases). Germline-derived CDR1 and CDR2 are SGHNT and YYREEE (reference sequence). CDR3 length: 14 residues. V was shortened by 0 bases and J by 2 bases, with 6 bases between the two germline ends. The CDR3 loop reads CASSLDRTYNEQFF. The CDR3 DNA reads TGTGCCAGCAGCTTGGACAGGACCTACAATGAGCAGTTCTTC.

The rearrangement uses TRBV5-1 and TRBJ2-2; 8 nucleotides align to TRBD1. After removal of 6 bases from V and 0 bases from J, the junction contained 16 bases not matched to a gene. Looked up from germline, CDR1 is SGHRS and CDR2 is YFSETQ. The CDR3 extends over 19 amino acids. The CDR3 sequence is CASTPSLLGQGTNTGELFF. The CDR3, as DNA: TGCGCCAGCACCCCTTCCCTCCTAGGACAGGGTACGAACACCGGGGAGCTGTTTTTT.